This T cell receptor (beta chain) was sequenced in a study of blood T cell repertoires in COVID-19. Whole-study context: PBMCs, B-cell-depleted T cells, or T cells provided the cDNA or gDNA that made up the material.

Per the germline V gene, CDR1 is SEHNR and CDR2 is FQNEAQ (reference sequence). Trimming took 3 bases from V and 1 from J, leaving 6 bases between them. The CDR3 contains 14 residues. Those enrolled, adults aged roughly 18 to 89 years, came from 24 US areas. Clones were sequenced by immunoSEQ multiplex PCR, and TCRdb holds only the in-frame ones, with some missing. The sample carries around 310,000 clones, roughly nine tenths recorded once. Sequenced sample: PBMCs or T cells enriched from blood (not recorded which). The origin of this receptor is a woman aged 25 to 39 who had recovered from COVID-19. The rearrangement links TRBV7-9 to TRBJ1-4; D is unclear. This CDR3 is CASSFGVTNEKLFF. The CDR3 bases are TGTGCCAGCAGCTTCGGGGTAACTAATGAAAAACTGTTTTTT. Full variable domain (rest looked up from reference TRBV7-9 and TRBJ1-4): DTGVSQNPRHKITKRGQNVTFRCDPISEHNRLYWYRQTLGQGPEFLTYFQNEAQLEKSRLLSDRFSAERPKGSFSTLEIQRTEQGDSAMYLCASSFGVTNEKLFFGSGTQLSVL.